The 17 T cell receptor beta chains presented below share a single source sample, sequenced in a study of T cells expressing NK-cell markers (dated by TCRdb to about 2020). The library was prepared using 5' RACE. The sequencer was an Illumina HiSeq 2000. The reads, reprocessed by TCRdb, yield one row per CDR3 protein sequence and no DNA. This sample's listing comprises hundreds of thousands of distinct CDR3 sequences. The ten largest clones take up about 7.3% of the sample. Sequencing was done on a sample of blood T cells: a sorted CD56 or NKG2C T cell subset, CD4+ or CD8+ T cells, or bulk PBMC T cells (not recorded which). Every receptor here comes from a woman between 18 and 69 years old in good health.

The V call is TRBV6-1, the J call TRBJ2-3; TCRdb's assignment of TRBD2 cannot be checked, as there is no DNA. Germline CDR1 is MNHNS and CDR2 is SASEGT. The CDR3 is 16 residues long. The CDR3 reads CASRGLAGGGTDTQYF.

This chain links TRBV19 with TRBJ1-5; TCRdb designates TRBD1, a call that cannot be tested without DNA. Germline-derived CDR1 and CDR2 are LNHDA and SQIVND (reference sequence). CDR3 size: 13 residues. CDR3: CASRGQGPQPQHF.

The chain joins TRBV7-8 to TRBJ2-1; without DNA, the TCRdb call of TRBD2 cannot be checked. The CDR3 contains 15 residues. Germline V gene sequence: CDR1 SGHVS, CDR2 FQNEAQ. This CDR3 is CASRLAGLDTHEQFF.

The chain recombines TRBV7-2 with TRBJ1-6. CDR1 SGHTA and CDR2 FQGNSA come from the germline V gene. CDR3 length equals 15 residues. This CDR3 reads CASSYFGGDNSPLHF.

The rearrangement joins TRBV20-1 to TRBJ2-2; TCRdb's assignment of TRBD2 cannot be checked, as there is no DNA. The CDR3 has 15 amino acids. The germline CDR1 and CDR2 sequences are DFQATT and SNEGSKA (reference sequence). CDR3 loop: CSARVERENTGELFF.

This rearrangement joins TRBV7-2 to TRBJ2-7; TCRdb names TRBD1, which stays unverified in the absence of DNA. Per germline, CDR1 SGHTA and CDR2 FQGNSA. The CDR3 runs 13 residues. The CDR3 loop is CASSSRQAGEQYF.

The chain couples TRBV9 to TRBJ2-5; the TRBD2 assignment by TCRdb is unverifiable without DNA. The germline gives CDR1 SGDLS, CDR2 YYNGEE. CDR3 length: 17 amino acids. CDR3 in amino acids: CASSADPTTSGDETQYF.

The chain employs TRBV4-3 and TRBJ2-7; absent DNA, TCRdb's TRBD1 call cannot be checked. The CDR3 runs to 15 residues. Germline V gene data show CDR1 as LGHNA and CDR2 as YSLEER. The CDR3 reads CASSHLGVDSYEQYF.

The rearrangement uses TRBV20-1 and TRBJ2-3. The CDR3 spans 15 residues. Germline V gene sequence: CDR1 DFQATT, CDR2 SNEGSKA (reference sequence). CDR3 sequence: CSARDLVGSTDTQYF.

This clonotype is labeled large (0.1 to 1%) based on frequency. The V call is TRBV21-1, the J call TRBJ1-5; the TCRdb D gene call, TRBD1, has no DNA to confirm it. TRBV21-1 is a pseudogene locus. The CDR3 totals 16 residues. CDR3 residues: CASSKEAPDSNQPQHF.

V is TRBV20-1 and J is TRBJ2-2. CDR3 size: 16 residues. Germline V lookup: CDR1 DFQATT, CDR2 SNEGSKA (reference sequence). CDR3 region: CSARAGLNSNTGELFF.

V gene TRBV27 combines with J gene TRBJ2-1; TCRdb designates TRBD2, a call that cannot be tested without DNA. CDR1 is MNHEY, CDR2 SMNVEV, per germline (reference sequence). The CDR3 loop spans 13 amino acids. CDR3 region: CASSSGLANEQFF.

This chain's CDR3 is CASSQDLTGGAGELFF. This sequence joins TRBV4-2 and TRBJ2-2; TCRdb designates TRBD2, a call that cannot be tested without DNA. Germline lookup yields CDR1 LGHNA and CDR2 YNFKEQ. The CDR3 covers 16 residues.

V is TRBV6-5 and J is TRBJ2-2; TCRdb names TRBD1, which stays unverified in the absence of DNA. The CDR3 extends over 19 amino acids. Germline loops: CDR1 MNHEY, CDR2 SVGAGI. The CDR3 here is CASSYSQLPGMVGTGELFF.

The rearrangement uses TRBV28 and TRBJ2-7; TCRdb's assignment of TRBD2 cannot be checked, as there is no DNA. The CDR3 is 14 amino acids. Germline CDR1 MDHEN, CDR2 SYDVKM. CDR3 loop: CASSLLAGRYEQYF.

The CDR3 spells CASSLQVGLSTDTQYF. The gene calls are TRBV7-3 and TRBJ2-3. The V gene's germline CDR1 is SGHTA and CDR2 FQGTGA. The CDR3 runs 16 residues.

The chain carries TRBV4-2 and TRBJ2-3; absent DNA, TCRdb's TRBD2 call cannot be checked. Germline V gene data show CDR1 as LGHNA and CDR2 as YNFKEQ. The CDR3 loop spans 16 amino acids. CDR3 amino acids: CASSQGTSGDTDTQYF.